Listed here are 15 T cell receptor beta chains from one sample, sequenced in a study of persistence of HIV-infected CD4 T cells. The libraries were made with immunoSEQ version 4 in survey mode. Some clones are missing from TCRdb's copy, which holds only in-frame ones; the method was immunoSEQ multiplex PCR. The table includes some 48,000 clones, about four fifths detected once. Their recognized antigens are unknown. Stimulation used 10 ug/mL lysate from CMV-infected fibroblasts. CD40L-negative CD69-negative CD45RO-high memory CD4+ T cells were sorted as populations depleted of antigen-responding cells. Source: CD4+ T cells sorted from PBMCs after roughly 20-hour stimulation, taken from a patient who received antiretroviral therapy. All receptors come from an adult man with HIV who was CMV-seropositive.

The rearrangement joins TRBV23-1 to TRBJ1-1; D is ambiguous. TRBV23-1 is annotated as an ORF whose role is uncertain. CDR3 length equals 9 residues. V lost 0 bases and J lost 12, with 2 bases in between. The CDR3 nucleotides read TGCGCCAGCAGTCAATCTCCTTTCTTT. It codes for CASSQSPFF.

The chain employs TRBV4-2 and TRBJ2-2, with 11 bases that match TRBD2. The CDR3 spans 20 residues. Germline trimming cut 1 base from V and 0 bases from J; bases unmatched to any gene: 10. Germline V lookup: CDR1 LGHNA, CDR2 YNFKEQ. CDR3 in DNA: TGTGCCAGCAGCCAAGGTTTCTTAGGTAGCGGGAGGGCGAACACCGGGGAGCTGTTTTTT. Its translation: CASSQGFLGSGRANTGELFF.

The J gene is TRBJ2-7, the V gene TRBV7-9, with TRBD1 matching over 10 bases. The V segment lost 3 bases and the J segment 5 bases; nucleotides outside the gene matches: 13. This CDR3 contains 17 residues. The V gene's germline CDR1 is SEHNR and CDR2 FQNEAQ (reference sequence). As DNA, the CDR3 is TGTGCCAGCAGCTTCTACGGTGCCGGGACAGGGGTTGACGAGCAGTACTTC. It specifies CASSFYGAGTGVDEQYF.

In this sample, this clone is medium-sized. The rearrangement links TRBV19 to TRBJ1-2, with TRBD1 identical over 10 bases. CDR1 LNHDA and CDR2 SQIVND come from the germline V gene (reference sequence). The CDR3 has 14 residues. The V segment lost 7 bases and the J segment 7 bases; nucleotides outside the gene matches: 9. CDR3 sequence reads: CASKGTGEEGGYTF. The CDR3 bases are TGTGCCAGTAAAGGGACAGGGGAGGAAGGTGGCTACACCTTC. Supplemented by reference TRBV19 and TRBJ1-2, the full variable domain reads DGGITQSPKYLFRKEGQNVTLSCEQNLNHDAMYWYRQDPGQGLRLIYYSQIVNDFQKGDIAEGYSVSREKKESFPLTVTSAQKNPTAFYLCASKGTGEEGGYTFGSGTRLTVV.

The rearrangement joins TRBV4-2 to TRBJ1-2; a possible D gene is TRBD1 (6 bases). The CDR3 extends over 14 amino acids. The V end was cut by 5 bases, the J end by 8 bases, with 18 bases between. The germline CDR1 and CDR2 sequences are LGHNA and YNFKEQ. Written as DNA, the CDR3 is TGTGCCAGCAGCTCTGGACAGCCCTTAGGGGGCTACACCTTC. Translating gives CASSSGQPLGGYTF.

This chain links TRBV3-1 (or the pseudogene TRBV3-2) with TRBJ1-6; D is unresolved. This CDR3 is built from 15 residues. Germline assignment: CDR1 LGHDT and CDR2 YNNKEL (reference sequence). Trimming took off 5 bases at V and 7 bases at J, with 15 bases between the two ends. The DNA for the CDR3 is TGTGCCAGCAGCGACCCGTACATTATGAATTCACCCCTCCACTTT. It yields the protein CASSDPYIMNSPLHF.

The chain combines TRBV3-1 (or the pseudogene TRBV3-2) with TRBJ2-1, with TRBD2 matching 7 bases. CDR1 is LGHDT and CDR2 is YNNKEL in the germline V gene (reference sequence). Trimming cost V 4 bases and J 4 bases; bases outside gene matches: 13. CDR3 size: 17 residues. This CDR3 reads CASSLRVSGGGYNEQFF. In DNA, the CDR3 is TGTGCCAGCAGCCTACGCGTAAGTGGCGGGGGTTACAATGAGCAGTTCTTC.

This CDR3 is CASSRGLAAAYEQYF. The CDR3 nucleotides read TGTGCCAGCAGCCGCGGGCTAGCGGCTGCCTACGAGCAGTACTTC. J is TRBJ2-7 and V is TRBV5-5, with 7 bases lining up with TRBD2. V trimming: 4 bases; J trimming: 2 bases; junction bases outside the gene matches: 9. The CDR3 has 15 amino acids. Germline V CDR1 and CDR2: SGHKS, YYEKEE (reference sequence).

The chain couples TRBV11-1 to TRBJ2-3; tentatively, D is TRBD1 (6 bases). The CDR3 sequence is 15 residues long. V was cut by 4 bases and J by 4 bases, with 15 bases left in between. Germline CDR1 and CDR2: SGHAT and FQDESV (reference sequence). This chain's CDR3 is CASSWGWGRADTQYF. The CDR3 DNA reads as TGTGCCAGCAGCTGGGGATGGGGGCGGGCAGATACGCAGTATTTT.

The CDR3 region is CASSEGQGRVQPQHF. The DNA for the CDR3 is TGTGCCAGCAGTGAAGGACAGGGGCGGGTTCAGCCCCAGCATTTT. The chain recombines TRBV2 with TRBJ1-5; 8 bases agree with TRBD1. The junction had 5 bases not matched to a gene; V was cut back by 1 base and J by 6 bases. CDR1 SNHLY and CDR2 FYNNEI come from the germline V gene. This CDR3 is 15 amino acids long.

The V call is TRBV9, the J call TRBJ1-1; unclear D gene. Trimming stripped 4 bases from V and 0 bases from J, with 10 bases between. Germline V CDR1 and CDR2: SGDLS, YYNGEE. The length of the CDR3 is 14 residues. CDR3 loop: CASSPNTMNTEAFF. The CDR3 nucleotides read TGTGCCAGCAGCCCGAACACGATGAACACTGAAGCTTTCTTT.

J is TRBJ2-2 and V is TRBV11-3; TRBD2 is a possible D gene (7 bases). Looked up from germline, CDR1 is SGHNT and CDR2 is YENEEA. The CDR3 loop spans 14 amino acids. Trimming removed 3 bases at V and 4 bases at J, with 9 bases between. Here the CDR3 reads CASSLGGRTGELFF. In nucleotides, the CDR3 is TGTGCCAGCAGCTTGGGGGGGCGCACCGGGGAGCTGTTTTTT.

A few counts support this clone. The J gene is TRBJ2-1, the V gene TRBV9; D is undetermined. V lost 0 bases to trimming and J lost 3 bases, with 4 bases between them. CDR3 length equals 13 residues. Germline V gene sequence: CDR1 SGDLS, CDR2 YYNGEE. CDR3 amino acids: CASSVAIYNEQFF. CDR3 sequence (DNA): TGTGCCAGCAGCGTAGCGATCTACAATGAGCAGTTCTTC.

The V gene is TRBV5-1, the J gene TRBJ2-7; 7 nucleotides line up with TRBD2. This CDR3 is 13 amino acids long. The J segment lost 5 bases and the V segment lost 3 bases, leaving 5 bases of the junction unmatched. The germline V gene has CDR1 SGHRS and CDR2 YFSETQ. CDR3 region: CASSSGRVHEQYF. The CDR3 DNA reads as TGCGCCAGCAGCTCAGGGAGGGTACACGAGCAGTACTTC. Full variable domain (outside the CDR3, taken from reference TRBV5-1 and TRBJ2-7): KAGVTQTPRYLIKTRGQQVTLSCSPISGHRSVSWYQQTPGQGLQFLFEYFSETQRNKGNFPGRFSGRQFSNSRSEMNVSTLELGDSALYLCASSSGRVHEQYFGPGTRLTVT.

The chain couples TRBV5-1 to TRBJ2-4; 8 positions match TRBD2. With V trimmed by 4 bases and J by 5 bases, 8 bases remained unmatched. In germline, CDR1 is SGHRS, CDR2 YFSETQ. The CDR3 consists of 15 residues. CDR3 sequence (DNA): TGCGCCAGCAGCACATTGCGGGGGGCTGAAAACATTCAGTACTTC. It encodes CASSTLRGAENIQYF. The entire variable domain, with the rest obtained from reference TRBV5-1 and TRBJ2-4, is as follows: KAGVTQTPRYLIKTRGQQVTLSCSPISGHRSVSWYQQTPGQGLQFLFEYFSETQRNKGNFPGRFSGRQFSNSRSEMNVSTLELGDSALYLCASSTLRGAENIQYFGAGTRLSVL.